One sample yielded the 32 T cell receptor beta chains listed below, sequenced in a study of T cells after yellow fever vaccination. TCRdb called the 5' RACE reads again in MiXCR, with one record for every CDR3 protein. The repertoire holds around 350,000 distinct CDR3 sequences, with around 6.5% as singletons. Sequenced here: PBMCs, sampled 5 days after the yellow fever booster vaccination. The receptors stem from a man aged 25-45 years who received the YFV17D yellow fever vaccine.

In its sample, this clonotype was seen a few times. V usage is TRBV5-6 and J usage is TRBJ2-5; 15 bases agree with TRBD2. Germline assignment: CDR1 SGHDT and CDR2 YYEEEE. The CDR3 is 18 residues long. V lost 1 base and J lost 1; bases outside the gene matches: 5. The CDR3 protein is CASSLRTSGRDTQETQYF. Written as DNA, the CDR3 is TGTGCCAGCAGCTTGAGGACTAGCGGGAGGGACACCCAAGAGACCCAGTACTTC.

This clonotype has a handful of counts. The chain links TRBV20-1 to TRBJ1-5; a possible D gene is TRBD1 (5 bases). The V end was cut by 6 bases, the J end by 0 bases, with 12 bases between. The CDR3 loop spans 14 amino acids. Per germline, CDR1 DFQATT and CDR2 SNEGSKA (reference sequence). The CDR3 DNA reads TGCAGTGCCAGCAGACAGAATAGCAATCAGCCCCAGCATTTT. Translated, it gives CSASRQNSNQPQHF.

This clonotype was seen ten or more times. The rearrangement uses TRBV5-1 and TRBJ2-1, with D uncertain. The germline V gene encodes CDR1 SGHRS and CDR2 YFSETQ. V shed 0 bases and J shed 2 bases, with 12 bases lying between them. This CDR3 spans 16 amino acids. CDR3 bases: TGCGCCAGCAGCTTGGCCGAGGCTAGAGCCTACAATGAGCAGTTCTTC. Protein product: CASSLAEARAYNEQFF.

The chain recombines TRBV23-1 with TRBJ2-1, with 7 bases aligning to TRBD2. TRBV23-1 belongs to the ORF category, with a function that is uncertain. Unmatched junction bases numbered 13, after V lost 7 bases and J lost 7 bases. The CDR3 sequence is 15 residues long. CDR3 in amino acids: CASTRGGRMGNEQFF. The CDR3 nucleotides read TGCGCCAGCACCCGAGGCGGGAGAATGGGAAATGAGCAGTTCTTC.

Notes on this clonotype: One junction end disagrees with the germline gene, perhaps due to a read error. CDR3 amino acids: CACSPRPGRGGEGEQFF. The DNA of the CDR3 is TGTGCCTGCAGTCCCCGGCCCGGGCGAGGGGGTGAGGGGGAGCAGTTCTTC. The genes are TRBV3-1 and TRBJ2-1, with D perhaps matching TRBD1 (6 bases). The CDR3 runs to 17 residues. Germline CDR1 is LGHDT and CDR2 is YNNKEL (reference sequence).

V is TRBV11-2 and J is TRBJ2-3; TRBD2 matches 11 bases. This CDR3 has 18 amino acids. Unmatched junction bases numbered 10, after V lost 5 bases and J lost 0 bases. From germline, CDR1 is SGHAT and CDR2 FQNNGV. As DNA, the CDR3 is TGTGCCAGCAGCCGTACGCCTGGACTAGCGGGTAGCACAGATACGCAGTATTTT. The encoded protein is CASSRTPGLAGSTDTQYF.

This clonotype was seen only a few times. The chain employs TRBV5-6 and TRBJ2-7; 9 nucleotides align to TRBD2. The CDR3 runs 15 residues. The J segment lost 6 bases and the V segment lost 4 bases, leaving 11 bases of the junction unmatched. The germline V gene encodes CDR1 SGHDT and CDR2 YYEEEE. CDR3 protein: CASSAETSGLTEQYF. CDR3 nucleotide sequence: TGTGCCAGCAGCGCCGAGACTAGCGGCCTTACCGAGCAGTACTTC.

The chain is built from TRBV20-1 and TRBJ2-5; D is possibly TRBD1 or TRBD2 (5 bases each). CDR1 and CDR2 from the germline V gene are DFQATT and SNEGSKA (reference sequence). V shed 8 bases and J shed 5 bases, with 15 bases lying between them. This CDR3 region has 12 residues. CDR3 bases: TGCAGTACCCTCGGGGCAACGGAGACCCAGTACTTC. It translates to CSTLGATETQYF.

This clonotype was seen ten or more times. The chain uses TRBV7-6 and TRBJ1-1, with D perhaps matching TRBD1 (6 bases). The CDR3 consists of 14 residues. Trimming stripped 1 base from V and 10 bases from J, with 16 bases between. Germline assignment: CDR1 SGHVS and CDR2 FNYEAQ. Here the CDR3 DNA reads TGTGCCAGCAGCTTAGAAGGTTTCAGGGGAAGAGCTTTCTTT. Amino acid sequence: CASSLEGFRGRAFF. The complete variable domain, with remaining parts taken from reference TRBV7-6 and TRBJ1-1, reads GAGVSQSPRYKVTKRGQDVALRCDPISGHVSLYWYRQALGQGPEFLTYFNYEAQQDKSGLPNDRFSAERPEGSISTLTIQRTEQRDSAMYRCASSLEGFRGRAFFGQGTRLTVV.

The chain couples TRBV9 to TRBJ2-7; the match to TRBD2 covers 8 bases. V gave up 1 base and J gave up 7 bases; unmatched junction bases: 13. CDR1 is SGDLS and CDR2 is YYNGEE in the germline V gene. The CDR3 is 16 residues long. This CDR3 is CASSVNGQRELGEQYF. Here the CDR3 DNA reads TGTGCCAGCAGCGTAAACGGGCAGCGGGAGTTGGGGGAGCAGTACTTC.

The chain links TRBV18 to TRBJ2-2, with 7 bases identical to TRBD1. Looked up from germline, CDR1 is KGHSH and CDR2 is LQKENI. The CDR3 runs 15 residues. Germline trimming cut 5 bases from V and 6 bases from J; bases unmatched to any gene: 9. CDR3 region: CASSSLQGIAGELFF. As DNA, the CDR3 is TGTGCCAGCTCATCCTTACAGGGGATTGCCGGGGAGCTGTTTTTT.

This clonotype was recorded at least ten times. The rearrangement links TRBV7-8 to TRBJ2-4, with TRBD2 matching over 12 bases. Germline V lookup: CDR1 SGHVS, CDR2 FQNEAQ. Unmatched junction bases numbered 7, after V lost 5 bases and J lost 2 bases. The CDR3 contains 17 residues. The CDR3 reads CASSALTSGRTKNIQYF. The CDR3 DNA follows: TGTGCCAGCAGCGCCCTGACTAGCGGGAGAACCAAAAACATTCAGTACTTC.

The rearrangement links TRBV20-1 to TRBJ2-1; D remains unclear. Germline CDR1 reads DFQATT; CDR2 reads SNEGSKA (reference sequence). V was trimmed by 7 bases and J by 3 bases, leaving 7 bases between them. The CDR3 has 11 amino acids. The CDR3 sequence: CSGDHYNEQFF. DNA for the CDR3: TGCAGTGGAGACCACTACAATGAGCAGTTCTTC.

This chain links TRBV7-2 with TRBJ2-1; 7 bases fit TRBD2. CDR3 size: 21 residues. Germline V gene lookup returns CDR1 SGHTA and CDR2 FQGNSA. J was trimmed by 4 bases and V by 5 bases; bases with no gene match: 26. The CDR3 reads CASSKLGPSGILDREYNEQFF. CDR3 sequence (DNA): TGTGCCAGCAGCAAATTGGGCCCCAGCGGGATTCTTGACCGGGAGTACAATGAGCAGTTCTTC.

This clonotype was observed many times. As DNA, the CDR3 is TGTGCCAGCAGCTTAGCGGGTCGGAGCCACACCGGGGAGCTGTTTTTT. This encodes CASSLAGRSHTGELFF. The chain combines TRBV11-2 with TRBJ2-2, with D uncertain. Germline assignment: CDR1 SGHAT and CDR2 FQNNGV. The CDR3 runs to 16 residues. Trimming cost V 1 base and J 3 bases, with 12 bases left between them.

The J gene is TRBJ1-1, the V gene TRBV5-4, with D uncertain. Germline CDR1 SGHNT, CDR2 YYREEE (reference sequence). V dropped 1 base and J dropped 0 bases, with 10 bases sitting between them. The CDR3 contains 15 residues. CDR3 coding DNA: TGTGCCAGCAGCTTGCCAGGATCCATGAACACTGAAGCTTTCTTT. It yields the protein CASSLPGSMNTEAFF. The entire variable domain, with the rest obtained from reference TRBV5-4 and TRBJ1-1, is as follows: ETGVTQSPTHLIKTRGQQVTLRCSSQSGHNTVSWYQQALGQGPQFIFQYYREEENGRGNFPPRFSGLQFPNYSSELNVNALELDDSALYLCASSLPGSMNTEAFFGQGTRLTVV.

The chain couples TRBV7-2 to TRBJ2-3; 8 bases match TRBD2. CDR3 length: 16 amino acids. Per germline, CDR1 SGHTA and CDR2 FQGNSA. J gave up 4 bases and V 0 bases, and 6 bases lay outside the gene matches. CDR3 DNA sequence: TGTGCCAGCAGCTTAGCCGGGGGGGGTAGGGCAGATACGCAGTATTTT. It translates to CASSLAGGGRADTQYF.

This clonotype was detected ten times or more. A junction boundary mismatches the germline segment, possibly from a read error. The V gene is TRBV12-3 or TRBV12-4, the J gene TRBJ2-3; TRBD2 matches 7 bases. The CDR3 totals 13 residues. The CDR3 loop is CASSPDSLAGAVF. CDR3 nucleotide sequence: TGTGCCAGCAGTCCCGACAGTTTAGCGGGCGCAGTTTTT.

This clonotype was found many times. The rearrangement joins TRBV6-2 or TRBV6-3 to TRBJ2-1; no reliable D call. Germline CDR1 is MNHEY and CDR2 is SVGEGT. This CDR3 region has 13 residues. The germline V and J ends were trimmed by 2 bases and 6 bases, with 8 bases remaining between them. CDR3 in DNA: TGTGCCAGCAGTTACCAAGCGTCCAATGAGCAGTTCTTC. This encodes CASSYQASNEQFF.

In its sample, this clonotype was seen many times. The CDR3 sequence: CASSARQYEQYF. CDR3 in DNA: TGTGCCAGCAGCGCCCGACAGTACGAGCAGTACTTC. J is TRBJ2-7 and V is TRBV7-8; D might be TRBD1 (5 bases). The CDR3 runs 12 residues. In germline, CDR1 is SGHVS, CDR2 FQNEAQ. Trimming took 5 bases from V and 4 from J, leaving 9 bases between them.

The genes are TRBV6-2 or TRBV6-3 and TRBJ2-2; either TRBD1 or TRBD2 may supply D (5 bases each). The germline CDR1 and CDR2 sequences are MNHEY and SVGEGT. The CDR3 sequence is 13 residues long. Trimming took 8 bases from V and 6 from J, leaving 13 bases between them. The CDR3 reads CASFGAGPGELFF. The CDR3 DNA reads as TGTGCCAGCTTCGGGGCGGGTCCCGGGGAGCTGTTTTTT.

This chain's CDR3 is CSAREEPGLAGATARADTQYF. Written as DNA, the CDR3 is TGCAGTGCTAGGGAAGAACCGGGACTAGCGGGAGCTACGGCGCGCGCAGATACGCAGTATTTT. This chain connects TRBV20-1 to TRBJ2-3; 14 bases align to TRBD2. The germline V gene has CDR1 DFQATT and CDR2 SNEGSKA (reference sequence). The length of the CDR3 is 21 residues. V gave up 3 bases and J gave up 4 bases; unmatched junction bases: 21.

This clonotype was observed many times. The CDR3 DNA reads TGTGCCAGCAGTTACGGCCGAAGGGAGACCCAGTACTTC. This encodes CASSYGRRETQYF. The chain uses TRBV6-5 and TRBJ2-5; D gene ambiguous. Germline V gives CDR1 MNHEY, CDR2 SVGAGI. CDR3 length: 13 residues. Trimming removed 2 bases at V and 5 bases at J, with 9 bases between.

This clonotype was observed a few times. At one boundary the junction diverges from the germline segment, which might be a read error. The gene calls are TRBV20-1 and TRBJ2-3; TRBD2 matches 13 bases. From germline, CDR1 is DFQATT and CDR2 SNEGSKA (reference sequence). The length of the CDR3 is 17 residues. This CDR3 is CCATGLAGEHGPDTQYF. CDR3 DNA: TGCTGTGCTACCGGACTAGCGGGAGAACACGGCCCAGATACGCAGTATTTT.

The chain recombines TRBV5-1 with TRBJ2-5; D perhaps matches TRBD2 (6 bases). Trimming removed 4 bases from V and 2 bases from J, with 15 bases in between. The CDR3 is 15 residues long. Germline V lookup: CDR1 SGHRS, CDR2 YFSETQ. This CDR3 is CASSVGGARQETQYF. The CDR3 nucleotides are TGCGCCAGCAGCGTAGGAGGGGCGCGGCAAGAGACCCAGTACTTC.

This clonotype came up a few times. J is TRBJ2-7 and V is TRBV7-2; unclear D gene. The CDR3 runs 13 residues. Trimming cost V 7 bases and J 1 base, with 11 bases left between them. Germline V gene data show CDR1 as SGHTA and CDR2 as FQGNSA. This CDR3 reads CASNPPGSYEQYF. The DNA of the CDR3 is TGTGCCAGCAACCCTCCCGGGTCCTACGAGCAGTACTTC.

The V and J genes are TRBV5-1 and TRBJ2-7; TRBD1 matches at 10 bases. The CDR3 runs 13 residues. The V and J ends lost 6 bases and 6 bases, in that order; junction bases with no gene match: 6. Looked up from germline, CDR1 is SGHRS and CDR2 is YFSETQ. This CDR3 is CASKEGQGSEQYF. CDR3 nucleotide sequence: TGCGCCAGCAAGGAGGGACAGGGGTCCGAGCAGTACTTC.

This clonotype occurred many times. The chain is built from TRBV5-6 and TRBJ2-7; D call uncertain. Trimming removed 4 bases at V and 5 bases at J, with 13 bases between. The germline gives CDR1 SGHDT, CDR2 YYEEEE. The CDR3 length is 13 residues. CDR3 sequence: CASSNWVGNEQYF. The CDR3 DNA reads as TGTGCCAGCAGCAACTGGGTGGGTAACGAGCAGTACTTC. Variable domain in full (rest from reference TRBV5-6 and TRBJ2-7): DAGVTQSPTHLIKTRGQQVTLRCSPKSGHDTVSWYQQALGQGPQFIFQYYEEEERQRGNFPDRFSGHQFPNYSSELNVNALLLGDSALYLCASSNWVGNEQYFGPGTRLTVT.

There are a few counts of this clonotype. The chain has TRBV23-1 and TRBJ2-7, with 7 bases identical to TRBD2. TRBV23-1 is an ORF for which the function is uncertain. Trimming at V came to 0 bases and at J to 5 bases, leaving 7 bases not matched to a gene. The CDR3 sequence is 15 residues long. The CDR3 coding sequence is TGCGCCAGCAGTCAATCAGGGCGGGAGTCCCACGAGCAGTACTTC. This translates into CASSQSGRESHEQYF.

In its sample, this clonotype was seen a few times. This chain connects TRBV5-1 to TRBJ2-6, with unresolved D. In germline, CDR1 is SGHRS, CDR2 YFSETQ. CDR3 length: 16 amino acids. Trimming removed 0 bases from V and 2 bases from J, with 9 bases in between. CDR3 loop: CASSLEVNAGANVLTF. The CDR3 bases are TGCGCCAGCAGCTTGGAAGTCAATGCTGGGGCCAACGTCCTGACTTTC.

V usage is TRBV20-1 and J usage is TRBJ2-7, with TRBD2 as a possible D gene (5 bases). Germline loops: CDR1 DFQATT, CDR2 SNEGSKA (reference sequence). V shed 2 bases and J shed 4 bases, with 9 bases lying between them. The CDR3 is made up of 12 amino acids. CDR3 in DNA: TGCAGTGCTAGAAATGCGGGTTACGAGCAGTACTTC. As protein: CSARNAGYEQYF.

The CDR3 coding sequence is TGCAGTGCGTGGACTAGCGGGAGCAACATTCAGTACTTC. Its protein product is CSAWTSGSNIQYF. The chain has TRBV20-1 and TRBJ2-4, with 13 bases identical to TRBD2. V was pared by 6 bases and J by 7 bases, with 3 bases of the junction left unmatched. Germline CDR1 DFQATT, CDR2 SNEGSKA (reference sequence). This CDR3 contains 13 residues.